This T cell receptor beta chain was profiled in a study of shared clonotypes between healthy human individuals. Produced via immunoSEQ multiplex PCR; TCRdb's table is partial and in-frame only. Of hundreds of thousands of clones listed, 98% are singletons. CD45RO negativity and positive selection for CCR7 defined naive CD8 cells, a population that excluded terminally differentiated effector memory CD45RA+ cells. For this clone: The antigen remains unidentified.

V gave up 10 bases and J gave up 3 bases, with 13 bases separating them. The CDR3 sequence is 12 residues long. The germline V gene has CDR1 WSHSY and CDR2 SAAADI. General study findings and limits: Shared across several donors were roughly 5.3% of the naive CD4 clonotypes.

This clonotype was obtained from a man aged 25 to 40 in good health. The chain uses TRBV10-2 and TRBJ2-7; the D gene could be TRBD1 or TRBD2 (6 bases each). Specimen: naive CD8+ T cells sorted from blood. CDR3: CATRGLNYEQYF. DNA for the CDR3: TGCGCCACCAGGGGACTCAACTACGAGCAGTACTTC.